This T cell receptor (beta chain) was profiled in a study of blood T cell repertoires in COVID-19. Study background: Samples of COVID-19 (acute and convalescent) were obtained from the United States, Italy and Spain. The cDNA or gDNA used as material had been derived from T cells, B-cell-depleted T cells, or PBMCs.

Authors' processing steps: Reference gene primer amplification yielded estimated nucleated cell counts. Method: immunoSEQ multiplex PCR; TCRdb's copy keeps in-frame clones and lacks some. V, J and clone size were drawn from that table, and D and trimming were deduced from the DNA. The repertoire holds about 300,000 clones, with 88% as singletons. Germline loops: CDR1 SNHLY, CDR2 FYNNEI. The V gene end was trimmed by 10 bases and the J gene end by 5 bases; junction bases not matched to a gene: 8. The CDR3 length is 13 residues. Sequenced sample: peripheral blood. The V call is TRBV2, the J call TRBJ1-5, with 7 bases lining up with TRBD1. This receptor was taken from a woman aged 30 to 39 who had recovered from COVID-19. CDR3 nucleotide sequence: TGTGCCACCAAGGGACAGCTCGATCAGCCCCAGCATTTT. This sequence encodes CATKGQLDQPQHF. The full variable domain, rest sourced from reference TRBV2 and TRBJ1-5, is EPEVTQTPSHQVTQMGQEVILRCVPISNHLYFYWYRQILGQKVEFLVSFYNNEISEKSEIFDDQFSVERPDGSNFTLKIRSTKLEDSAMYFCATKGQLDQPQHFGDGTRLSIL.